The 21 T cell receptor beta chains below were found in one sample sequenced in a study of blood T cell repertoires in COVID-19 (dated by TCRdb to 2018 to 2021). The method behind the library was the immunoSEQ multiplex PCR assay. Here the immuneACCESS table is served through TCRdb, limited to in-frame sequences with V and J called. Missing clones are a known gap in these copies; in checked studies unresolved V genes cover under half, and the rest lacks a known reason. Recorded for this sample are a few hundred thousand clones; approximately 90% of them occurred a single time. The top ten clones comprise 1.2% of the sample. Sequencing input: PBMCs or T cells enriched from blood (not recorded which). Receptors originate from a woman in her late teens or twenties who had recovered from COVID-19.

The gene calls are TRBV6-2 or TRBV6-3 and TRBJ2-1; 11 positions match TRBD2. The germline V gene has CDR1 MNHEY and CDR2 SVGEGT. V was clipped by 6 bases and J by 4 bases; unmatched bases: 5. This CDR3 is 15 amino acids long. DNA for the CDR3: TGTGCCAGCAGCTCCGGGACTAGCGGTTACAATGAGCAGTTCTTC. Residues: CASSSGTSGYNEQFF.

The rearrangement joins TRBV3-1 (or the pseudogene TRBV3-2) to TRBJ1-5; the D gene is possibly TRBD1 (6 bases). The CDR3 runs to 11 residues. Germline V gene lookup returns CDR1 LGHDT and CDR2 YNNKEL (reference sequence). V lost 4 bases, J lost 15 bases, and 13 bases lay in between. The chain's CDR3 is CASSLAGARHF. CDR3 DNA: TGTGCCAGCAGCCTAGCGGGGGCGCGGCATTTT.

This clone was recorded only once. This chain links TRBV5-1 with TRBJ2-7, with 9 bases identical to TRBD1. This CDR3 has 16 amino acids. The V gene's germline CDR1 is SGHRS and CDR2 YFSETQ. Trimming took 0 bases from V and 3 from J; bases not matched to a gene: 7. The CDR3 region has the DNA TGCGCCAGCAGCTTGGTTTCGGGACAGGGAGTCTACGAGCAGTACTTC. Residues: CASSLVSGQGVYEQYF.

This clone was counted a few times. V usage is TRBV28 and J usage is TRBJ2-4, with D possibly TRBD2 on 5 matching bases. CDR1 is MDHEN, CDR2 SYDVKM, per germline. The CDR3 consists of 15 residues. V was clipped by 6 bases and J by 1 base, with 13 bases between them. The CDR3 DNA is TGTGCCAGCAGCGGCCTTAGAGGGGCCAAAAACATTCAGTACTTC. Translating gives CASSGLRGAKNIQYF.

The rearrangement links TRBV25-1 to TRBJ2-7; 10 positions match TRBD2. The germline CDR1 and CDR2 sequences are MGHDK and SYGVNS. The CDR3 has 14 amino acids. Trimming at V came to 6 bases and at J to 3 bases, leaving 5 bases not matched to a gene. CDR3 amino acids: CASRRSSGGYEQYF. CDR3 nucleotide sequence: TGTGCCAGCAGGAGGTCTAGCGGGGGCTACGAGCAGTACTTC.

The rearrangement uses TRBV4-1 and TRBJ1-6, with TRBD1 identical over 8 bases. From germline, CDR1 is MGHRA and CDR2 YSYEKL. The CDR3 consists of 16 residues. Trimming removed 3 bases from V and 6 bases from J; junction bases left unmatched: 7. CDR3 amino acids: CASSQQTGVSNSPLHF. The CDR3 bases are TGCGCCAGCAGCCAGCAGACAGGGGTTAGTAATTCACCCCTCCACTTT.

V gene TRBV18 combines with J gene TRBJ1-5; no firm D call. Per the germline V gene, CDR1 is KGHSH and CDR2 is LQKENI. The length of the CDR3 is 13 residues. Trimming left V 4 bases short and J 6 bases short, with 10 bases between. The CDR3 here is CASSLGAGQPQHF. The CDR3 region has the DNA TGTGCCAGCTCACTTGGAGCGGGTCAGCCCCAGCATTTT.

This sequence joins TRBV4-1 and TRBJ1-1, with D possibly TRBD1 on 5 matching bases. Deletions cut 4 bases from V and 1 base from J, with 10 bases between. The germline gives CDR1 MGHRA, CDR2 YSYEKL. The CDR3 contains 14 residues. CDR3 protein: CASSPRGPNTEAFF. CDR3 in DNA: TGCGCCAGCAGCCCAAGGGGCCCGAACACTGAAGCTTTCTTT.

This chain links TRBV3-1 (or the pseudogene TRBV3-2) with TRBJ1-4, with D uncertain. V was cut by 5 bases and J by 3 bases, with 13 bases left in between. The CDR3 loop spans 15 amino acids. Germline V gene data show CDR1 as LGHDT and CDR2 as YNNKEL (reference sequence). The CDR3 here is CASSFGEAANEKLFF. In nucleotides, the CDR3 is TGTGCCAGCAGCTTCGGAGAAGCGGCTAATGAAAAACTGTTTTTT.

The gene calls are TRBV9 and TRBJ2-1; TRBD1 matches at 8 bases. With 0 bases clipped from V and 2 bases from J, the junction kept 4 bases outside the gene matches. Per the germline V gene, CDR1 is SGDLS and CDR2 is YYNGEE. The CDR3 extends over 16 amino acids. The CDR3 sequence: CASSVEGQGTYNEQFF. For the CDR3, the DNA is TGTGCCAGCAGCGTAGAAGGACAGGGTACCTACAATGAGCAGTTCTTC.

The CDR3 loop is CASSARTGFDYGYTF. The DNA of the CDR3 is TGTGCCAGCAGCGCCCGGACAGGATTTGACTATGGCTACACCTTC. V usage is TRBV9 and J usage is TRBJ1-2, with 7 bases lining up with TRBD1. Per the germline V gene, CDR1 is SGDLS and CDR2 is YYNGEE. With 3 bases clipped from V and 3 bases from J, the junction kept 8 bases outside the gene matches. The CDR3 consists of 15 residues. The full variable domain, in which reference TRBV9 and TRBJ1-2 provide the parts outside the CDR3, is DSGVTQTPKHLITATGQRVTLRCSPRSGDLSVYWYQQSLDQGLQFLIQYYNGEERAKGNILERFSAQQFPDLHSELNLSSLELGDSALYFCASSARTGFDYGYTFGSGTRLTVV.

A single count supports this clone. The chain links TRBV3-1 (or the pseudogene TRBV3-2) to TRBJ1-2; TRBD1 aligns across 9 bases. CDR1 is LGHDT, CDR2 YNNKEL, per germline (reference sequence). V shed 0 bases, J shed 8 bases, and the junction held 7 bases outside the gene matches. This CDR3 has 15 residues. The CDR3 is CASSQDPGTGYGYTF. For the CDR3, the DNA is TGTGCCAGCAGCCAAGATCCCGGGACAGGGTACGGCTACACCTTC.

The chain links TRBV10-3 to TRBJ2-2; D ambiguous. V gave up 8 bases and J gave up 3 bases, with 16 bases separating them. CDR1 ENHRY and CDR2 SYGVKD come from the germline V gene. CDR3 length: 15 residues. In DNA form, the CDR3 reads TGTGCCATCCTCAGTCAAGACACCTACACCGGGGAGCTGTTTTTT. Translated: CAILSQDTYTGELFF.

The gene calls are TRBV6-5 and TRBJ1-2; D ambiguous. The CDR3 has 14 residues. Germline V gives CDR1 MNHEY, CDR2 SVGAGI. The germline V and J ends were trimmed by 4 bases and 2 bases, with 11 bases remaining between them. In nucleotides, the CDR3 is TGTGCCAGCAGTTCTCGGACTGTCAACTATGGCTACACCTTC. Amino acids: CASSSRTVNYGYTF.

The CDR3 loop is CASSGNGGKDIQYF. CDR3 coding DNA: TGTGCCAGCAGCGGGAACGGGGGTAAGGACATTCAGTACTTC. The V and J genes are TRBV5-4 and TRBJ2-4, with D perhaps TRBD2 (6 bases). Germline-derived CDR1 and CDR2 are SGHNT and YYREEE (reference sequence). This CDR3 contains 14 residues. Trimming stripped 4 bases from V and 8 bases from J, with 16 bases between.

This chain connects TRBV19 to TRBJ1-5, with D uncertain. V gave up 5 bases and J gave up 1 base, with 12 bases separating them. CDR1 and CDR2 from the germline V gene are LNHDA and SQIVND (reference sequence). There are 15 residues in the CDR3. Here the CDR3 reads CASSVSGESNQPQHF. Written as DNA, the CDR3 is TGTGCCAGTAGTGTTTCCGGGGAGAGCAATCAGCCCCAGCATTTT. Combining the CDR3 with reference TRBV19 and TRBJ1-5 gives the whole variable domain DGGITQSPKYLFRKEGQNVTLSCEQNLNHDAMYWYRQDPGQGLRLIYYSQIVNDFQKGDIAEGYSVSREKKESFPLTVTSAQKNPTAFYLCASSVSGESNQPQHFGDGTRLSIL.

Concerning this clone: In the same sample, other DNA sequences code for this CDR3. V usage is TRBV9 and J usage is TRBJ1-2; possibly TRBD1 for D (5 bases). Looked up from germline, CDR1 is SGDLS and CDR2 is YYNGEE. The V end was cut by 0 bases, the J end by 0 bases, with 6 bases between. CDR3 length: 14 amino acids. The CDR3 nucleotides read TGTGCCAGCAGCGTAGGACAGTCTAACTATGGCTACACCTTC. This codes for CASSVGQSNYGYTF.

This clone was seen only a few times. The V gene is TRBV30, the J gene TRBJ2-3, with a tentative D call TRBD1 (6 bases). The V and J ends lost 4 bases and 4 bases respectively, with 12 bases between them. Germline V gene lookup returns CDR1 GTSNPN and CDR2 SVGIG (reference sequence). The CDR3 extends over 13 amino acids. The CDR3 spells CAWTPRQADTQYF. The CDR3, as DNA: TGTGCCTGGACCCCTCGACAGGCAGATACGCAGTATTTT.

This chain connects TRBV2 to TRBJ2-2; 7 bases fit TRBD2. Trimming at V came to 7 bases and at J to 4 bases, leaving 6 bases not matched to a gene. Germline V lookup: CDR1 SNHLY, CDR2 FYNNEI. The CDR3 is made up of 14 amino acids. CDR3 bases: TGTGCCAGCATCGGTGGGGGGGTCACCGGGGAGCTGTTTTTT. Residues: CASIGGGVTGELFF.

This sequence joins TRBV4-2 and TRBJ2-7; perhaps TRBD2 as D (6 bases). The CDR3 extends over 17 amino acids. The germline gives CDR1 LGHNA, CDR2 YNFKEQ. The V end was cut by 1 base, the J end by 0 bases, with 16 bases between. In DNA form, the CDR3 reads TGTGCCAGCAGCCAAGCGGGACTCAGGCCAAGCTCCTACGAGCAGTACTTC. Translated, it gives CASSQAGLRPSSYEQYF.

The rearrangement links TRBV5-4 to TRBJ1-1; D is ambiguous. With 4 bases removed from V and 2 bases from J, the gap between germline ends came to 9 bases. Germline values: CDR1 SGHNT, CDR2 YYREEE (reference sequence). The CDR3 consists of 13 residues. The CDR3 is CASSPILNTEAFF. The CDR3 DNA sequence: TGTGCCAGCAGCCCAATACTAAACACTGAAGCTTTCTTT.